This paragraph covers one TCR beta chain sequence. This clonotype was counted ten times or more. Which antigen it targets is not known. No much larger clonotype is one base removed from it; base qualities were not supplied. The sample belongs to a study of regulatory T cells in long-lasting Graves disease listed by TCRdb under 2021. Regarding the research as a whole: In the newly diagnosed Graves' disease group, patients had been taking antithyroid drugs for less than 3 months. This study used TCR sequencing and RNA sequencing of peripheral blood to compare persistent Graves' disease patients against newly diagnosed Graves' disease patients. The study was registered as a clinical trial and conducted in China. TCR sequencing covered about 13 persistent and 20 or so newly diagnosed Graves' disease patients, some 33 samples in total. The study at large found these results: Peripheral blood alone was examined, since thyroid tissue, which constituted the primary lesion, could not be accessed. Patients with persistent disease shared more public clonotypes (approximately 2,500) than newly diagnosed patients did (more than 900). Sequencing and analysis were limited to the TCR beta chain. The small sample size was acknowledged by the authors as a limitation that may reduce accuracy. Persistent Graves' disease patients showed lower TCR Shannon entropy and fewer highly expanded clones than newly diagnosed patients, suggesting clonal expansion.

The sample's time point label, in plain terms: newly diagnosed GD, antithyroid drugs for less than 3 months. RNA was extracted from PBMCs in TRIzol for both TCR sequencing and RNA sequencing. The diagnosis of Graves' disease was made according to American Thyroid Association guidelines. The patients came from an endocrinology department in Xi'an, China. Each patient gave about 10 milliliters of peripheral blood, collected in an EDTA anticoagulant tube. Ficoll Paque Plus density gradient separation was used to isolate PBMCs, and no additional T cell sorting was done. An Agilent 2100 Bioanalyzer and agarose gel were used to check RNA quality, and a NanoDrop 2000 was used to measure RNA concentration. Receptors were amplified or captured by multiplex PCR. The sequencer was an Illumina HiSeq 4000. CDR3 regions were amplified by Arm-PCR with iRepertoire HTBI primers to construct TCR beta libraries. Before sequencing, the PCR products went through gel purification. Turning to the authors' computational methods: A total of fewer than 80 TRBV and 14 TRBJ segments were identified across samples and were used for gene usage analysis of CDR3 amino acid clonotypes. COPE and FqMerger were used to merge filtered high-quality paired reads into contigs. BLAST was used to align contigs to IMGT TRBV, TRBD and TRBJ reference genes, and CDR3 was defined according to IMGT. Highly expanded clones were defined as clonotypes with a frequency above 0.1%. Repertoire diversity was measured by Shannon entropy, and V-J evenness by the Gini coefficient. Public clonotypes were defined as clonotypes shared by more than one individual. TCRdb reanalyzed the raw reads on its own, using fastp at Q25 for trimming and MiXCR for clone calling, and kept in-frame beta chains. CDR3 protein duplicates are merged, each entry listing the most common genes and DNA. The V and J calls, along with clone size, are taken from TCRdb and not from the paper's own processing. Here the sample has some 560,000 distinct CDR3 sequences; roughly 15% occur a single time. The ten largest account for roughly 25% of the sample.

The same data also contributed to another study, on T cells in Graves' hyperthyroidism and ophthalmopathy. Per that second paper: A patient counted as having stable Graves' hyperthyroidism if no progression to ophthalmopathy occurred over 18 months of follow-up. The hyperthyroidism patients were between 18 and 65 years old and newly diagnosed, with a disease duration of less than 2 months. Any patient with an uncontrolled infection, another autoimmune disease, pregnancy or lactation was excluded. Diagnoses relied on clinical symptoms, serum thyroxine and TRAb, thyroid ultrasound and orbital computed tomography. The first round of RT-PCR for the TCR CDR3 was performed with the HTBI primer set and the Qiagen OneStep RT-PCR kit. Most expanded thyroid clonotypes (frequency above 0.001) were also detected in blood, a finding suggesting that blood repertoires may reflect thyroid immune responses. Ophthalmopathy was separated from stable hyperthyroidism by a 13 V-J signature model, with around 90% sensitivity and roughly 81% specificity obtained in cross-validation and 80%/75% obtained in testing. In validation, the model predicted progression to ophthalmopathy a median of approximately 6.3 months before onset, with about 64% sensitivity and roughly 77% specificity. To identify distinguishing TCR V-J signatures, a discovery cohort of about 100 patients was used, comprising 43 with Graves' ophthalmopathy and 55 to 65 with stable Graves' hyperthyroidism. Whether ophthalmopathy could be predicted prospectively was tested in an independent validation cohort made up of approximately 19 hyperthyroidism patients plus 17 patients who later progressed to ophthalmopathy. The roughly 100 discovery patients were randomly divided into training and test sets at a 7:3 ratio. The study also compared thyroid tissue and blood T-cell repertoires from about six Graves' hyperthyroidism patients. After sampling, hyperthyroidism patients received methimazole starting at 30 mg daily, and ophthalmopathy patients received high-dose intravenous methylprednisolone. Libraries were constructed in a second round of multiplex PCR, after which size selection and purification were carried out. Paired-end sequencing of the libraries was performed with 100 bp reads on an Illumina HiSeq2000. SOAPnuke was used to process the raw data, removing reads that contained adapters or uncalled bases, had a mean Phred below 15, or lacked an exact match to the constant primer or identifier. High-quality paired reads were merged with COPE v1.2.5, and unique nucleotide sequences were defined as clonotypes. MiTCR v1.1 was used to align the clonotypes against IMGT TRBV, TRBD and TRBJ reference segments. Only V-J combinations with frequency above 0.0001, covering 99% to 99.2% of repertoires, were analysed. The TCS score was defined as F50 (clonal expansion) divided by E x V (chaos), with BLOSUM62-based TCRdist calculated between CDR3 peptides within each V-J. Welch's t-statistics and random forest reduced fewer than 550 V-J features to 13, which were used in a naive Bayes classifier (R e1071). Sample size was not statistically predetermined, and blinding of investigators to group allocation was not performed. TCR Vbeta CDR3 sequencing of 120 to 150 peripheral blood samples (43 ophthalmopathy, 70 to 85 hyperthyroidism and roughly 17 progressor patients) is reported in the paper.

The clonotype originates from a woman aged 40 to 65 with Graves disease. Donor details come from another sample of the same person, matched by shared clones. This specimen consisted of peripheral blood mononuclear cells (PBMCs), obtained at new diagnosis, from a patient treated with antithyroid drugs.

The nucleotide sequence reads as follows: TGTGCCATCAGTGATGGGGGCGCAGGTGAAAAACTGTTTTTT. Its amino acids are CAISDGGAGEKLFF. Here the chain combines TRBV10-3 and TRBJ1-4; the D gene is perhaps TRBD1, from 6 matching bases. A distance of 12 bases separates the germline ends of V and J, which lose 3 bases and 7 bases respectively. Inclusive of the bounding cysteine and phenylalanine, the CDR3 is 14 residues long. Only the CDR3 region is kept as DNA, spanning 42 bases read in frame from base 1. Looking up the germline V gene yields CDR1 ENHRY and CDR2 SYGVKD.